These 2 T cell receptor beta chains came from one sample sequenced in a study of T cell repertoires in cytomegalovirus infection. TCRdb processed the reads anew with MiXCR; each CDR3 protein has one entry. The sample consists of 200,000 to 300,000 distinct CDR3 sequences, approximately 13% of them appearing once. Sequenced: PBMCs. These receptors were collected from a human donor in good health (CMV status not recorded). Some clones in this sample may be carry-over from other donors' samples.

A few counts support this clonotype. V gene TRBV11-2 combines with J gene TRBJ2-3; D gene ambiguous. The length of the CDR3 is 13 residues. CDR1 is SGHAT and CDR2 is FQNNGV in the germline V gene. Deletions cut 6 bases from V and 8 bases from J, with 15 bases between. Here the CDR3 DNA reads TGTGCCAGCAGTTCCGACCGGATCCGTACGCAGTATTTT. It codes for CASSSDRIRTQYF.

This clonotype was recorded many times. V gene TRBV2 combines with J gene TRBJ1-1, with D hard to call. The CDR3 spans 14 residues. Germline V lookup: CDR1 SNHLY, CDR2 FYNNEI. V shed 2 bases and J shed 4 bases, with 11 bases lying between them. CDR3 nucleotide sequence: TGTGCCAGCAGTGAACAGGCAGACCTCACTGAAGCTTTCTTT. It codes for CASSEQADLTEAFF.